This T cell receptor (beta chain) was profiled in a study of blood T cell repertoires in COVID-19. This study enrolled people aged about 18 to 95 from roughly 22 US geographic areas. The data were produced by immunoSEQ multiplex PCR, yet TCRdb's version contains in-frame clones alone and is incomplete. The sample includes around 270,000 clones, 88% of them seen just once. The V and J ends lost 8 bases and 2 bases respectively, with 16 bases between them. This CDR3 is built from 14 residues. Germline V lookup: CDR1 SNHLY, CDR2 FYNNEI. This chain joins TRBV2 and TRBJ2-7, with D possibly TRBD1 on 5 matching bases. The specimen was PBMCs or T cells enriched from blood (not recorded which). This clonotype was sampled from a woman aged 40 to 50 who had been exposed to COVID-19. Written as DNA, the CDR3 is TGTGCCAGCTCTCCCTCGCAGGGCCCCTACGAGCAGTACTTC. Its protein product is CASSPSQGPYEQYF.